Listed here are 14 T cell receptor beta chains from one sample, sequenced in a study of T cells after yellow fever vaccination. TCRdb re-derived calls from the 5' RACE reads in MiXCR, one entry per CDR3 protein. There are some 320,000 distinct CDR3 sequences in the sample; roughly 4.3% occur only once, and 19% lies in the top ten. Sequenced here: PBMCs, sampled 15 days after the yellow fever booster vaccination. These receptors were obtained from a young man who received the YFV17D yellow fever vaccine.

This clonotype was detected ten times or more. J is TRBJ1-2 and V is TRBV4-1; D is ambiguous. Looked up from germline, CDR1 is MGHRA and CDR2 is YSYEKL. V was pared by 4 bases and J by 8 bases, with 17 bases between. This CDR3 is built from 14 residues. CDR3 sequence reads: CASSRWSELRGYTF. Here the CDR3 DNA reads TGCGCCAGCAGCCGCTGGTCAGAGCTGAGAGGCTACACCTTC.

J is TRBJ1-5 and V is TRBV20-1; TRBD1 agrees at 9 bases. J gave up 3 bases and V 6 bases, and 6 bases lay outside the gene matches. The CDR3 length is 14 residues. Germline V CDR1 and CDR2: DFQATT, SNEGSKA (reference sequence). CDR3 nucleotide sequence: TGCAGTGCCACACGGGACAGGGCCAATCAGCCCCAGCATTTT. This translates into CSATRDRANQPQHF.

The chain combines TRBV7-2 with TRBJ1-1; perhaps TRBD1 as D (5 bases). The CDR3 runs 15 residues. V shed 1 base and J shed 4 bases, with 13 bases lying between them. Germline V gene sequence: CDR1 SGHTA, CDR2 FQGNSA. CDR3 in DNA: TGTGCCAGCAGCTTAGTTTGGGGCCAGGGCACTGAAGCTTTCTTT. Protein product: CASSLVWGQGTEAFF. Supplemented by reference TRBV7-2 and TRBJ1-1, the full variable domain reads GAGVSQSPSNKVTEKGKDVELRCDPISGHTALYWYRQSLGQGLEFLIYFQGNSAPDKSGLPSDRFSAERTGGSVSTLTIQRTQQEDSAVYLCASSLVWGQGTEAFFGQGTRLTVV.

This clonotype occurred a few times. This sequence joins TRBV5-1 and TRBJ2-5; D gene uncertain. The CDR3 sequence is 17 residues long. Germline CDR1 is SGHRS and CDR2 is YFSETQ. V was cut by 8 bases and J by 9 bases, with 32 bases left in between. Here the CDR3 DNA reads TGCGCCAGTGATCCGATGGGCAGACTCTCGACGTACCTACCCCAGTACTTC. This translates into CASDPMGRLSTYLPQYF.

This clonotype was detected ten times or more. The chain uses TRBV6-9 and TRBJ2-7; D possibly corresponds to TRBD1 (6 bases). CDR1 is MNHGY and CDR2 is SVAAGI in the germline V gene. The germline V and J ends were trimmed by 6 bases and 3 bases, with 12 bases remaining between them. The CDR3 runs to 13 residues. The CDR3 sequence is CASRSTGFYEQYV. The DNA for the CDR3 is TGTGCCAGCAGGTCAACAGGGTTCTACGAGCAGTACGTC.

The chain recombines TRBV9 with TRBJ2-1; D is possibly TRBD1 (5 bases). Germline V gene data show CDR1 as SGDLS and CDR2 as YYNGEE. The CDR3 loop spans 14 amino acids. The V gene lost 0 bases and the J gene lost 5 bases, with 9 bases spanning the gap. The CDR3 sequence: CASSVGGEDNEQFF. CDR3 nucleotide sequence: TGTGCCAGCAGCGTAGGGGGCGAGGACAATGAGCAGTTCTTC.

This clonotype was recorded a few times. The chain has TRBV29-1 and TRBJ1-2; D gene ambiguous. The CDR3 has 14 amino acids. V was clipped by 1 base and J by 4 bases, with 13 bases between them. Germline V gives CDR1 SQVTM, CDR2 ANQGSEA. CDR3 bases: TGCAGCGTTGAAGCGTTCGTTGGAACCTATGGCTACACCTTC. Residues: CSVEAFVGTYGYTF.

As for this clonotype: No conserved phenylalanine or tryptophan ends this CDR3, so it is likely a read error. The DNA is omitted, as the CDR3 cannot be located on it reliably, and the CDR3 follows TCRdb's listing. CDR3 in amino acids: CASSQESWVL. This chain uses TRBV14 with TRBJ1-5. The CDR3 comprises 10 residues, both ends counted. Germline V gene data show CDR1 as SGHDN and CDR2 as FVKESK.

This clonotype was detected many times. The CDR3 reads CASSLAGQGTGELFF. The CDR3 region has the DNA TGCGCCAGCAGCTTGGCCGGACAGGGGACCGGGGAGCTGTTTTTT. The chain joins TRBV5-1 to TRBJ2-2, with 9 bases matching TRBD1. The ends lost 0 bases at V and 5 bases at J; junction bases unmatched: 2. This CDR3 contains 15 residues. The V gene's germline CDR1 is SGHRS and CDR2 YFSETQ.

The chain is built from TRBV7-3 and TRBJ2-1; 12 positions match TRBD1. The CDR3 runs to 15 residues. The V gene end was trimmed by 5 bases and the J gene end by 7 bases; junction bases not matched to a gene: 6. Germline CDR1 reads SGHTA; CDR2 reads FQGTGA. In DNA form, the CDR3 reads TGTGCCAGCAGCCTGGGACAGGGGGCTCCAAATGAGCAGTTCTTC. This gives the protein CASSLGQGAPNEQFF.

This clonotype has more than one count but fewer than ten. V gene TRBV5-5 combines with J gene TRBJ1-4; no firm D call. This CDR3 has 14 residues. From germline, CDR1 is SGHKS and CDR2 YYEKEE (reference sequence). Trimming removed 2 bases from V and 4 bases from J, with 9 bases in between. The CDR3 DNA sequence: TGTGCCAGCAGCTTAACATGGGTTAATGAAAAACTGTTTTTT. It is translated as CASSLTWVNEKLFF.

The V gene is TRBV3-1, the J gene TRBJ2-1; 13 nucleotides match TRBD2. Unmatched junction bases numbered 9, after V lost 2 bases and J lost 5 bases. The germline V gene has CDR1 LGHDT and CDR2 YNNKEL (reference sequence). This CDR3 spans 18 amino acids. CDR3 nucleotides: TGTGCCAGCAGCCAATCACTAGCGGGGGGGCCCGTGGACAATGAGCAGTTCTTC. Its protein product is CASSQSLAGGPVDNEQFF.

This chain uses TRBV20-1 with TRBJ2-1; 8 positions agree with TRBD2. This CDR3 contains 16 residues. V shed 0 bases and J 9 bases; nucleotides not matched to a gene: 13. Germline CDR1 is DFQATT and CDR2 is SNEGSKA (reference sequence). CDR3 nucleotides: TGCAGTGCTAGAGATAGAGTGAGCGGGGGATATTCTGAGCAGTTCTTC. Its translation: CSARDRVSGGYSEQFF.

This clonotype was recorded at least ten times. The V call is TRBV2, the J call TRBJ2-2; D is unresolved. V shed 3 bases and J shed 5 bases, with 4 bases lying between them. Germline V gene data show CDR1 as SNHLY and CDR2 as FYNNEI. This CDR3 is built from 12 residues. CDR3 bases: TGTGCCAGCAGTGACTTTACCGGGGAGCTGTTTTTT. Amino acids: CASSDFTGELFF.